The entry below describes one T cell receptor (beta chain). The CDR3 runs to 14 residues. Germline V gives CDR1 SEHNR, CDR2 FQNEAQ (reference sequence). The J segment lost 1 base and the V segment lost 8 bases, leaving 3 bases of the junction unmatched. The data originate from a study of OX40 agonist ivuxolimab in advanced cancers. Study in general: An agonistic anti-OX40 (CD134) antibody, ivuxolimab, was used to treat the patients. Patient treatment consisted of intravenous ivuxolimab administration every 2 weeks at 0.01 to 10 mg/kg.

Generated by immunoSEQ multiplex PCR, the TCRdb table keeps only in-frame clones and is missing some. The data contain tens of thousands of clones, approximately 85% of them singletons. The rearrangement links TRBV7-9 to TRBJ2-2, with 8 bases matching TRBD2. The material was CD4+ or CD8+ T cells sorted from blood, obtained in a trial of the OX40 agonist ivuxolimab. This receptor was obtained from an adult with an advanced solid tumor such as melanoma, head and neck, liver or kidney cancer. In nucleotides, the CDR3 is TGTGCCAGCCGGGAGGGGGTGAACACCGGGGAGCTGTTTTTT. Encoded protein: CASREGVNTGELFF.